This T cell receptor (beta chain) was captured by sequencing in a study of shared clonotypes between healthy human individuals. About the research overall: Researchers assigned three CD4 naive, three CD4 memory, two CD8 naive and one CD8 memory plate to each donor.

Sequencing was performed with immunoSEQ multiplex PCR; in TCRdb, only in-frame clones are kept and a portion is missing. This table has approximately 2,000,000 clones, under 95% appearing once. Points on this clone: Its specificity is not known.

Study-wide results and caveats: A generally larger estimated richness was seen in naive subsets than in memory subsets.

The sample consisted of naive CD4+ T cells from PBMCs. Subset here: CD45RA+ positively selected. The sequence was collected from a man aged 18 to 30 in good health. Some clones in this sample may be carry-over from other donors' samples.

The CDR3 DNA follows: TGTGCCAGTAGTATTGGGGTTTATGGCACTGAAGCTTTCTTT. It codes for CASSIGVYGTEAFF. The chain links TRBV19 to TRBJ1-1; D remains ambiguous. The CDR3 contains 14 residues. Germline V gene lookup returns CDR1 LNHDA and CDR2 SQIVND (reference sequence). Trimming left V 3 bases short and J 4 bases short, with 12 bases between.